Listed below are T cell receptor beta chains from one sample, sequenced in a study of T cell responses to AZD1222 COVID-19 vaccine. Profiled with immunoSEQ multiplex PCR; TCRdb holds only in-frame clones, not every one. The data contain about 99,000 clones, around nine tenths of them singletons. Here the sequenced sample was peripheral blood, taken on day 0 of AZD1222 vaccination. Every receptor here comes from an adult in good health. Both conserved end residues are part of each CDR3. A D gene is named only where the DNA matches it firmly. Size values are once, few and many counts, or a class for expanded clones, and some rows have none.

V gene: TRBV6-1
D gene: .
J gene: TRBJ1-5
clone size: .
CDR3 DNA: TGTGCCAGCAGTGAAAGGGAGAATCAGCCCCAGCATTTT
CDR3 protein: CASSERENQPQHF

V gene: TRBV11-3
D gene: .
J gene: TRBJ2-2
clone size: once
CDR3 DNA: TGTGCCAGCAGCTCCGAGGGCAGAACCGGGGAGCTGTTTTTT
CDR3 protein: CASSSEGRTGELFF

V gene: TRBV27
D gene: TRBD1
J gene: TRBJ1-1
clone size: .
CDR3 DNA: TGTGCCAGCAGCCCCTACAGGGGAGGTACTGAAGCTTTCTTT
CDR3 protein: CASSPYRGGTEAFF

V gene: TRBV6-6
D gene: TRBD2
J gene: TRBJ2-4
clone size: .
CDR3 DNA: TGTGCCAGCAGTCCTGGACTAGTAGAGGGTAACATTCAGTACTTC
CDR3 protein: CASSPGLVEGNIQYF

V gene: TRBV2
D gene: .
J gene: TRBJ1-3
clone size: .
CDR3 DNA: TGTGCCAGCAGTCACCCGAGACAGGCCGACTCTGGAAACACCATATATTTT
CDR3 protein: CASSHPRQADSGNTIYF

V gene: TRBV15
D gene: .
J gene: TRBJ1-6
clone size: .
CDR3 DNA: TGTGCCACCAGCAGAGTGAGGGGGTCGAATTCACCCCTCCACTTT
CDR3 protein: CATSRVRGSNSPLHF

V gene: TRBV7-8
D gene: .
J gene: TRBJ1-5
clone size: .
CDR3 DNA: TGTGCCAGCAGTTCTGTGGGGAGAATCAATCAGCCCCAGCATTTT
CDR3 protein: CASSSVGRINQPQHF

V gene: TRBV7-3
D gene: .
J gene: TRBJ1-1
clone size: .
CDR3 DNA: TGTGCCAGCAGCTCCGGGACGGTGAACACTGAAGCTTTCTTT
CDR3 protein: CASSSGTVNTEAFF

V gene: TRBV12-3/TRBV12-4
D gene: .
J gene: TRBJ1-2
clone size: .
CDR3 DNA: TGTGCCAGCAGTTCTCGATATGGCTACACCTTC
CDR3 protein: CASSSRYGYTF

V gene: TRBV9
D gene: .
J gene: TRBJ2-3
clone size: .
CDR3 DNA: TGTGCCAGCAGCGTTTATAGAGGCGATACGCAGTATTTT
CDR3 protein: CASSVYRGDTQYF

V gene: TRBV10-3
D gene: .
J gene: TRBJ1-2
clone size: .
CDR3 DNA: TGTGCCATCACGGCGGCCCCCTATGGCTACACCTTC
CDR3 protein: CAITAAPYGYTF

V gene: TRBV18
D gene: .
J gene: TRBJ1-4
clone size: .
CDR3 DNA: TGTGCCAGCTCATCAAAGTGGGAAGCAACTAATGAAAAACTGTTTTTT
CDR3 protein: CASSSKWEATNEKLFF

V gene: TRBV15
D gene: .
J gene: TRBJ1-4
clone size: .
CDR3 DNA: TGTGCCACCAGCAGAGATTTGCCCACGACTAATGAAAAACTGTTTTTT
CDR3 protein: CATSRDLPTTNEKLFF

V gene: TRBV24-1
D gene: .
J gene: TRBJ1-1
clone size: few
CDR3 DNA: TGTGCCACCAGTGATTTTAAGGGGGGATACACTGAAGCTTTCTTT
CDR3 protein: CATSDFKGGYTEAFF

V gene: TRBV4-3
D gene: TRBD1
J gene: TRBJ1-2
clone size: .
CDR3 DNA: TGCGCCAGCAGCCAAGATCGGGACAGAGCTAACTATGGCTACACCTTC
CDR3 protein: CASSQDRDRANYGYTF

V gene: TRBV19
D gene: .
J gene: TRBJ2-1
clone size: .
CDR3 DNA: TGTGCCAGTCACAGGGAGGGTGAGCAGTTCTTC
CDR3 protein: CASHREGEQFF

V gene: TRBV9
D gene: TRBD2
J gene: TRBJ2-1
clone size: .
CDR3 DNA: TGTGCCAGCAGCCCCGACGCTAGCGGCTCCTACAATGAGCAGTTCTTC
CDR3 protein: CASSPDASGSYNEQFF

V gene: TRBV3-1/TRBV3-2
D gene: .
J gene: TRBJ1-3
clone size: .
CDR3 DNA: TGTGCCAGCAGCCAAGTACGGGGTGGAAACACCATATATTTT
CDR3 protein: CASSQVRGGNTIYF

V gene: TRBV11-3
D gene: TRBD1
J gene: TRBJ1-1
clone size: .
CDR3 DNA: TGTGCCAGCAGCTGGGGACAGGCGTTGAACACTGAAGCTTTCTTT
CDR3 protein: CASSWGQALNTEAFF

V gene: TRBV12-5
D gene: TRBD1
J gene: TRBJ1-5
clone size: .
CDR3 DNA: TGTGCTAGTGGTTTGGGGACAGGGGGACGGCAGCCCCAGCATTTT
CDR3 protein: CASGLGTGGRQPQHF

V gene: TRBV19
D gene: .
J gene: TRBJ1-3
clone size: .
CDR3 DNA: TGTGCCAGTAATCAGGGGACAAACTCTGGAAACACCATATATTTT
CDR3 protein: CASNQGTNSGNTIYF

V gene: TRBV20-1
D gene: TRBD1
J gene: TRBJ1-6
clone size: .
CDR3 DNA: TGCAGTGCTAGTCCCCGGGACAGGGCGGTTAATTCACCCCTCCACTTT
CDR3 protein: CSASPRDRAVNSPLHF

V gene: TRBV4-3
D gene: .
J gene: TRBJ1-3
clone size: .
CDR3 DNA: TGCGCCAGTCGAGGTGGGGACACCATATATTTT
CDR3 protein: CASRGGDTIYF

V gene: TRBV9
D gene: TRBD1
J gene: TRBJ1-1
clone size: .
CDR3 DNA: TGTGCCAGCAGCGTAGGCTCCACAGGGGAGAAGACTGAAGCTTTCTTT
CDR3 protein: CASSVGSTGEKTEAFF

V gene: TRBV5-6
D gene: .
J gene: TRBJ1-4
clone size: once
CDR3 DNA: TGTGCCAGCAGCGGACCGGGACCAACTAATGAAAAACTGTTTTTT
CDR3 protein: CASSGPGPTNEKLFF

V gene: TRBV19
D gene: TRBD1
J gene: TRBJ2-5
clone size: once
CDR3 DNA: TGTGCCAGTAGTTTTACGAGGGGGCGCTTAGAGACCCAGTACTTC
CDR3 protein: CASSFTRGRLETQYF

V gene: TRBV5-5
D gene: .
J gene: TRBJ1-2
clone size: .
CDR3 DNA: TGTGCCAGCAGCTTGAGCCTTCTAGGGAATTATGGCTACACCTTC
CDR3 protein: CASSLSLLGNYGYTF

V gene: TRBV14
D gene: .
J gene: TRBJ2-2
clone size: once
CDR3 DNA: TGTGCCAGCAGCCAAGGAGCCAACGGGGAGCTGTTTTTT
CDR3 protein: CASSQGANGELFF

V gene: TRBV7-9
D gene: .
J gene: TRBJ1-6
clone size: .
CDR3 DNA: TGTGCCAGCAGCGAAGGACTCAGGGCATTAAATTCACCCCTCCACTTT
CDR3 protein: CASSEGLRALNSPLHF